This TCR beta chain came from a study of blood T cell repertoires in COVID-19 (dated by TCRdb to about 2020). Regarding the study in general: ImmuneRACE Cohort 3 recovered participants were defined by two consecutive negative NP/OP PCR tests, healthcare professional clearance, or symptom resolution. The collaborator samples originated in the United States, Italy and Spain and spanned the acute and convalescent phases of COVID-19. The prospective study material was composed of cDNA or gDNA derived from T cells, B-cell-depleted T cells, or PBMCs. The dataset comprised deeply sampled blood TCRbeta repertoires from subjects exposed to, actively infected with, or recovered from COVID-19. The repertoires were made available in a free public database intended to serve as a resource for research on the immune response to SARS-CoV-2. Samples were obtained from the ongoing ImmuneRACE study (first 160 participants) and from 1,200 or so subjects provided by 6 global collaborators. A de-identified subject ID, COVID-19 status, age in years and sex were almost always included in the sample metadata. HLA class I and class II types, where available, came from metadata supplied by the sample provider rather than from assay-based typing.

The immunoSEQ Assay, a bias-controlled multiplex PCR, was used to amplify TCRbeta CDR3 regions from genomic DNA. For the original study's pipeline: The number of nucleated cells in each sample was estimated from the amplification of reference gene primers within the assay. To quantify the absolute abundance of each unique TCRbeta CDR3 rearrangement, sequence reads were collapsed and filtered. Productive Simpson clonality was computed per sample as the square root of Simpson's diversity index over productive rearrangements. TCRdb took this table from immuneACCESS and kept in-frame rearrangements with V and J called. Such tables lack part of the clones; where checked against another copy, unresolved V genes explain under half of the gap, and the rest is unexplained. That table gives V, J and clone size, and the DNA gave D and trimming. The sample records 330,000 or so clones, over 75% of which are singletons. The ten largest account for around 1.9% of the sample.

On the study overall, not on this receptor specifically: Clinical and demographic metadata were provided uncurated, with the amount varying by source and participant.

Participants in the prospective study were enrolled through a virtual design, were aged 18 to 89 years, and lived in fewer than 30 United States geographic areas. In the prospective study, cohorts were assigned on the basis of participant-reported clinical history obtained from a screening survey and a study questionnaire. In the prospective study, mobile phlebotomists collected whole blood, serum and a nasopharyngeal or oropharyngeal swab from each participant. Prospective study participants could optionally give additional blood draws and questionnaires over an approximately 2-month period. Before DNA extraction, prospective study blood samples were shipped either frozen or at room temperature. This clone was recorded once. Its antigen is not yet known. Per-base quality was not reported, and no clone a single base away is much larger than it. The germline V gene supplies CDR1 LGHNA and CDR2 YNFKEQ. Between the V and J ends, shortened by 4 bases and 4 bases respectively, the junction contains 10 bases. The CDR3 has 14 amino acids, counting the end cysteine and phenylalanine. The DNA shown is the 42-base CDR3, in frame from base 1.

This TCR derives from a middle-aged man in a cohort exposed to, infected with or recovered from COVID-19 (not recorded which). The sequenced sample was PBMCs or T cells enriched from blood (not recorded which). The V gene is TRBV4-2 and the J gene is TRBJ1-4; perhaps TRBD1 is the D gene, with 5 bases matching. The DNA is TGTGCCAGCAGCCCCAGACAGCGTAATGAAAAACTGTTTTTT. This is translated as CASSPRQRNEKLFF.